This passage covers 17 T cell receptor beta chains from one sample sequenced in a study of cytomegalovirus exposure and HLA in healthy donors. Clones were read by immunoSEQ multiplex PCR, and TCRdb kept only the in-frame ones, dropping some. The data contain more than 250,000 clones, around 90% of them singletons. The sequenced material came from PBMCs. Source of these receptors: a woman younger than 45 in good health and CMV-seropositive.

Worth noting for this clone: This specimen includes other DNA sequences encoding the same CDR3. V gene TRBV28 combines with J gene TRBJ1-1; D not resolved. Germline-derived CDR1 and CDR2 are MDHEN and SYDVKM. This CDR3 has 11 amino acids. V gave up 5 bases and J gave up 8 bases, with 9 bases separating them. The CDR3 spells CASSLGLEAFF. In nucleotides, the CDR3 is TGTGCCAGCAGTCTCGGGCTGGAAGCTTTCTTT.

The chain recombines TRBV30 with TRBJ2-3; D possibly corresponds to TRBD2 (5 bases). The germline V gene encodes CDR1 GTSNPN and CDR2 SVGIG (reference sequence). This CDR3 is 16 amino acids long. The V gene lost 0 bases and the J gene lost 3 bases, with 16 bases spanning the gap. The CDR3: CAWSVLMGSITDTQYF. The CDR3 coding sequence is TGTGCCTGGAGTGTATTGATGGGGAGTATAACAGATACGCAGTATTTT.

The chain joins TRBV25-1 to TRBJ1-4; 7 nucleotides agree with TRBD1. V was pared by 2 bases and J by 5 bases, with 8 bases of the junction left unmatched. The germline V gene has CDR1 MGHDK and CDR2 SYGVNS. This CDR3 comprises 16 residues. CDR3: CASSEMGFRGNEKLFF. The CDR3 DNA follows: TGTGCCAGCAGTGAAATGGGTTTCAGGGGGAATGAAAAACTGTTTTTT.

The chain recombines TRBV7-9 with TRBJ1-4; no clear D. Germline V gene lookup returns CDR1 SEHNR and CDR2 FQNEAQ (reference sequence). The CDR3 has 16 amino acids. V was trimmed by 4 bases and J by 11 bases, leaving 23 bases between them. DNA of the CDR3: TGTGCCAGCAGCTCCTTCCGATCGAGAGATCATGTCAAACTGTTTTTT. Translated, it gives CASSSFRSRDHVKLFF.

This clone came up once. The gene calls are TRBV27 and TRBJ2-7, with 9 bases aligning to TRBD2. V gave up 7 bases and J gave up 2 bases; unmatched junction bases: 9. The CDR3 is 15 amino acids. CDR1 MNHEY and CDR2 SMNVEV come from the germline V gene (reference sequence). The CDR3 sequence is CASTAKAGGPYEQYF. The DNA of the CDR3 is TGTGCCAGCACCGCGAAAGCGGGAGGCCCCTACGAGCAGTACTTC.

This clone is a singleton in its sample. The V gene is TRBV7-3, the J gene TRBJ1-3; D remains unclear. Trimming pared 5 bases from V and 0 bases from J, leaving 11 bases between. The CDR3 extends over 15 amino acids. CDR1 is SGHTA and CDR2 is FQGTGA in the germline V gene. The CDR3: CASSQDGSSGNTIYF. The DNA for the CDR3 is TGTGCCAGCAGCCAAGACGGGAGCTCTGGAAACACCATATATTTT.

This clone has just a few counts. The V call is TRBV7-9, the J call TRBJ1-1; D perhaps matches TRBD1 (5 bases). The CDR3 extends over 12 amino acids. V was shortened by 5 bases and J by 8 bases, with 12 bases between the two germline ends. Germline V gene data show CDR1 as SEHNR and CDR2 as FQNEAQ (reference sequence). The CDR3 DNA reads TGTGCCAGCAGCCCGAGTAGGACAGAAGCTTTCTTT. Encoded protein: CASSPSRTEAFF.

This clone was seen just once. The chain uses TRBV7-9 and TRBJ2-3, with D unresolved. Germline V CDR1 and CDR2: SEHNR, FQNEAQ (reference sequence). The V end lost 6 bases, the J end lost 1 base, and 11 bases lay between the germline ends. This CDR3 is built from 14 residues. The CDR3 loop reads CASRLSLGTDTQYF. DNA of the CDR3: TGTGCCAGCAGGTTGAGTTTGGGCACAGATACGCAGTATTTT.

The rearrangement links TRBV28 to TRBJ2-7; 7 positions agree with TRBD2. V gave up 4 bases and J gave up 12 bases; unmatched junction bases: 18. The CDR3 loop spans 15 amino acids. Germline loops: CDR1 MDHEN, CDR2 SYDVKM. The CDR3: CASSWARAGTAVGYF. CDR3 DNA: TGTGCCAGCAGTTGGGCCCGAGCGGGAACCGCAGTGGGGTACTTC.

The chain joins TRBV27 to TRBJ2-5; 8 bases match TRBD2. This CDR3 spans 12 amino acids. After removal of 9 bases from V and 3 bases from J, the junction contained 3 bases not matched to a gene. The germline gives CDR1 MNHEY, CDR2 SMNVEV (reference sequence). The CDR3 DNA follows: TGTGCCAGTCGGGGGGGCGAAGAGACCCAGTACTTC. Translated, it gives CASRGGEETQYF.

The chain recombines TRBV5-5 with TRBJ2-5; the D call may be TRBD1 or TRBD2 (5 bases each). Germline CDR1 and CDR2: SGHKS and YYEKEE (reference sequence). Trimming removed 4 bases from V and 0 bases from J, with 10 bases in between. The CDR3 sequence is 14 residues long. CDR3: CASSLGAYQETQYF. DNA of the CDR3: TGTGCCAGCAGCCTCGGGGCGTACCAAGAGACCCAGTACTTC. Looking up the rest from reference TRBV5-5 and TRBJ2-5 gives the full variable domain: DAGVTQSPTHLIKTRGQQVTLRCSPISGHKSVSWYQQVLGQGPQFIFQYYEKEERGRGNFPDRFSARQFPNYSSELNVNALLLGDSALYLCASSLGAYQETQYFGPGTRLLVL.

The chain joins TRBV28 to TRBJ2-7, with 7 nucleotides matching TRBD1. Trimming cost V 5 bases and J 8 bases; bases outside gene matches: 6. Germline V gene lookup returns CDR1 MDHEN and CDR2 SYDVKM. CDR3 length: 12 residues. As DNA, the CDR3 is TGTGCCAGCAGTCGAGGACAGGCTAAGCAGTACTTC. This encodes CASSRGQAKQYF.

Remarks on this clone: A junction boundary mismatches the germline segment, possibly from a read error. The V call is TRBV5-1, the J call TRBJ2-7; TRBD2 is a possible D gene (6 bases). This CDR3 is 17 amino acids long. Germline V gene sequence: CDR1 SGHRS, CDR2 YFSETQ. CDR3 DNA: TGCGCCAGCAGTTTGGACACCCCGGGAGCCAGACACTACGAGCAGTACTTC. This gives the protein CASSLDTPGARHYEQYF. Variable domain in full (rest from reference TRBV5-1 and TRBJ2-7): KAGVTQTPRYLIKTRGQQVTLSCSPISGHRSVSWYQQTPGQGLQFLFEYFSETQRNKGNFPGRFSGRQFSNSRSEMNVSTLELGDSALYLCASSLDTPGARHYEQYFGPGTRLTVT.

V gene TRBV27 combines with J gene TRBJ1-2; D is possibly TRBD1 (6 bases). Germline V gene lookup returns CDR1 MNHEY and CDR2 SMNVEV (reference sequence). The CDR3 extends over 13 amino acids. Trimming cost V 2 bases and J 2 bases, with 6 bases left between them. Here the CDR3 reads CASSLGQNYGYTF. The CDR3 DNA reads TGTGCCAGCAGTTTAGGACAGAACTATGGCTACACCTTC.

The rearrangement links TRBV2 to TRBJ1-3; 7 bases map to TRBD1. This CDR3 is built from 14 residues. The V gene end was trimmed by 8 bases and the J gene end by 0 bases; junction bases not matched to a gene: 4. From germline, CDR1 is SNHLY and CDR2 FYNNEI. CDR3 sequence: CASRDSRSGNTIYF. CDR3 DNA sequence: TGTGCCAGCCGGGACAGTCGCTCTGGAAACACCATATATTTT.

In nucleotides, the CDR3 is TGTGCCAGCAGACCGGACAATTCCTACGAGCAGTACTTC. Its protein is CASRPDNSYEQYF. The V and J genes are TRBV6-1 and TRBJ2-7, with D maybe TRBD1 (5 bases). Germline CDR1 is MNHNS and CDR2 is SASEGT. This CDR3 has 13 amino acids. V was cut by 6 bases and J by 1 base, with 10 bases left in between.

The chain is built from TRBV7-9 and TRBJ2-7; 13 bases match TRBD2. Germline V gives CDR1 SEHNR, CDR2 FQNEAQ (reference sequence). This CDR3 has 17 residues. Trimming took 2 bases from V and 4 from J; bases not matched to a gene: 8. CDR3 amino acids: CASSLRLGLAGVYEQYF. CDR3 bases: TGTGCCAGCAGCTTACGTTTAGGACTAGCGGGAGTATACGAGCAGTACTTC.